This T cell receptor (beta chain) was observed in a study of identical twins. TCRdb re-called the 5' RACE reads through MiXCR, storing one row per CDR3 protein. Here the sample spans fewer than 250,000 distinct CDR3 sequences, around 9.6% being singletons. The CDR3 totals 12 residues. Deletions cut 6 bases from V and 5 bases from J, with 11 bases between. Germline CDR1 LNHDA, CDR2 SQIVND (reference sequence). This clonotype was observed a handful of times. The rearrangement joins TRBV19 to TRBJ2-7; D is perhaps TRBD1 (6 bases). The sample consisted of memory (CD45RO+) T cells sorted from blood. The origin of this receptor is a woman between 18 and 29 years old in good health. CDR3 region: CASSGTLHEQYF. CDR3 in DNA: TGTGCCAGTAGCGGGACACTCCACGAGCAGTACTTC.